The entry below describes one TCR beta chain. Its antigen is not identified. The source of the sample is a study of cytomegalovirus exposure and HLA in healthy donors. Researchers ran the PCR with 60 Vbeta and 13 Jbeta primers. Data came from immunoSEQ multiplex PCR; TCRdb stores just in-frame clones and leaves some out. The table shows approximately 160,000 clones, with 65% to 80% occurring only once. Study-wide points: In vitro confirmation showed three CMV-associated chains to be CMV antigen specific. In a later analysis, an Asian-associated ancestry cluster reportedly showed fewer N-insertions than the approximately 700-donor mean.

Sequenced: PBMCs. The clonotype originates from a woman aged 25 to 39 in good health and CMV-seronegative.

The CDR3 nucleotides read TGTGCCAGTAGTGCAACAGGGTTGGTTAACTATGGCTACACCTTC. Its protein product is CASSATGLVNYGYTF. The chain carries TRBV19 and TRBJ1-2; possible D gene TRBD1, 6 bases. The germline CDR1 and CDR2 sequences are LNHDA and SQIVND (reference sequence). The V and J ends lost 5 bases and 1 base respectively, with 14 bases between them. The CDR3 consists of 15 residues. Full variable domain (remainder filled in from reference TRBV19 and TRBJ1-2): DGGITQSPKYLFRKEGQNVTLSCEQNLNHDAMYWYRQDPGQGLRLIYYSQIVNDFQKGDIAEGYSVSREKKESFPLTVTSAQKNPTAFYLCASSATGLVNYGYTFGSGTRLTVV.